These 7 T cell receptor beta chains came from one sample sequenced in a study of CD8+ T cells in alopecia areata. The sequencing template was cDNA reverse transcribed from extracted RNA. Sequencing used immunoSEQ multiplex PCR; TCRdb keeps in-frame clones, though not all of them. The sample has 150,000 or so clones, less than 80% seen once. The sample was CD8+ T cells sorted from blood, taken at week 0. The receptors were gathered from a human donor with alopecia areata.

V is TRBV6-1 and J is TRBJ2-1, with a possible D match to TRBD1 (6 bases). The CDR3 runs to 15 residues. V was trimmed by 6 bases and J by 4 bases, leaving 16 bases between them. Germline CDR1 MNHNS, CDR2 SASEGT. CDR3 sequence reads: CASSWTDLGYNEQFF. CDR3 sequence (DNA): TGTGCCAGCAGCTGGACAGATCTGGGATACAATGAGCAGTTCTTC.

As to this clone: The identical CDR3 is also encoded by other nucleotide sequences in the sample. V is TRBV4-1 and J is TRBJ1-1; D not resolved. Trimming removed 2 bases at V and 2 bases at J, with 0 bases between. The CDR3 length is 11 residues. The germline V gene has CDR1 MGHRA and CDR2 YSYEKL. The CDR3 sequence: CASSQNTEAFF. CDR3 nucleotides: TGCGCCAGCAGCCAAAACACTGAAGCTTTCTTT.

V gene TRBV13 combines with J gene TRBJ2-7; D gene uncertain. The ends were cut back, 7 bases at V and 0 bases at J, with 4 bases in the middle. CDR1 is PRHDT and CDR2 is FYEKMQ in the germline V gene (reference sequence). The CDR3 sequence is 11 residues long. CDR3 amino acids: CASTNSYEQYF. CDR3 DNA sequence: TGTGCCAGCACCAACTCCTACGAGCAGTACTTC.

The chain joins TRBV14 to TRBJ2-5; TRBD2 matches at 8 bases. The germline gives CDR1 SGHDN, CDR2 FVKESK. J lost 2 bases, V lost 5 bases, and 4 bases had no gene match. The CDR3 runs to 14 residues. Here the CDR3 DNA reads TGTGCCAGCAGCACACGGGGGGGGCAAGAGACCCAGTACTTC. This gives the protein CASSTRGGQETQYF.

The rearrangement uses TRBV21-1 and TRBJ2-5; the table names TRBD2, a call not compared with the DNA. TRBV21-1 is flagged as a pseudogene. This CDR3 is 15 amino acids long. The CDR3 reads CATQARIAGKETQYF. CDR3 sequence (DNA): TGTGCCACCCAAGCCAGGATAGCGGGGAAAGAGACCCAGTACTTC.

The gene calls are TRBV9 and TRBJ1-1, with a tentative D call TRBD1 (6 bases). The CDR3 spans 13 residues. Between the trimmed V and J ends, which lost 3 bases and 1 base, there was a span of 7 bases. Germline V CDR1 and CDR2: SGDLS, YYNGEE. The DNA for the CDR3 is TGTGCCAGCAGCGGAGGGGGGAACACTGAAGCTTTCTTT. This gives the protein CASSGGGNTEAFF.

CDR3 region: CASSATVGRLADTQYF. Written as DNA, the CDR3 is TGTGCCAGCAGTGCGACAGTGGGTAGGTTGGCAGATACGCAGTATTTT. The chain has TRBV5-6 and TRBJ2-3, with a possible D match to TRBD1 (5 bases). The V and J ends lost 5 bases and 4 bases respectively, with 20 bases between them. The CDR3 sequence is 16 residues long. CDR1 SGHDT and CDR2 YYEEEE come from the germline V gene.